This T cell receptor beta chain was recorded in a study of CD8 T cells in Susac syndrome. When the RNA was reverse transcribed, random hexamers were used with an input of roughly 0.5 to 1 ug. TCRdb reprocessed the immunoSEQ multiplex PCR reads via MiXCR and lists one record per CDR3 protein. The top ten hold roughly 0.5% of the sample, which has 50,000 or so distinct CDR3 sequences, approximately 93% seen once. The CDR3 contains 15 residues. V gave up 4 bases and J gave up 0 bases; unmatched junction bases: 5. CDR1 and CDR2 from the germline V gene are MGHRA and YSYEKL. The TCR originated in a human donor with multiple sclerosis. The sequencing sample was made of CD8+ T cells from PBMCs. The chain has TRBV4-1 and TRBJ2-7; 8 bases fit TRBD2. The CDR3 coding sequence is TGCGCCAGCAGCCCTAGCGGGCCGTACTCCTACGAGCAGTACTTC. Protein: CASSPSGPYSYEQYF.